The rows below give T cell receptor beta chains drawn from one sample of a study of T cells in Graves' hyperthyroidism and ophthalmopathy. TCRdb reprocessed the multiplex PCR reads with MiXCR, giving one entry per CDR3 protein. The sample gives about 350,000 distinct CDR3 sequences, about 15% of which show up once; under 30% is in the top ten. Sequenced input: blood. Receptors were obtained from a woman aged 25-40 years with Graves' hyperthyroidism. Both conserved end residues are part of each CDR3. The D gene is left open where the match is weak. Clone sizes are given selectively: once, few, many, or a class where the clone is expanded.

D gene	clone size	V gene	J gene	CDR3 protein	CDR3 DNA
.	few	TRBV20-1	TRBJ1-2	CSASGAIGYTF	TGCAGTGCTTCAGGGGCAATCGGCTACACCTTC
.	many	TRBV28	TRBJ2-5	CASSEKETQYF	TGTGCCAGCAGTGAGAAAGAGACCCAGTACTTC
.	many	TRBV30	TRBJ2-3	CAWRGGILISDTQYF	TGTGCCTGGAGAGGCGGGATCCTAATATCAGATACGCAGTATTTT
TRBD2	few	TRBV12-3/TRBV12-4	TRBJ2-1	CASSLAGIAGFTNNEQFF	TGTGCCAGCAGTTTAGCGGGAATAGCGGGATTTACCAACAATGAGCAGTTCTTC
.	.	TRBV10-3	TRBJ2-1	CAISESGDNEQFF	TGTGCCATCAGTGAGTCGGGGGACAATGAGCAGTTCTTC
.	few	TRBV12-3/TRBV12-4	TRBJ2-1	CASSLAQIRNEQFF	TGTGCCAGCAGTTTAGCGCAGATCCGGAATGAGCAGTTCTTC
TRBD2	.	TRBV20-1	TRBJ2-1	CSVPGLAEYNEQFF	TGCAGTGTCCCGGGACTAGCGGAGTACAATGAGCAGTTCTTC
.	few	TRBV9	TRBJ2-1	CASSLFNNEQFF	TGTGCCAGCAGCCTCTTCAACAATGAGCAGTTCTTC
.	.	TRBV16	TRBJ1-4	CASSPTPGENEKLFF	TGTGCCAGCAGCCCTACCCCAGGCGAGAATGAAAAACTGTTTTTT
TRBD2	many	TRBV7-9	TRBJ2-7	CASSYSGRSYEQYF	TGTGCCAGCAGTTATAGCGGGAGGTCCTACGAGCAGTACTTC
TRBD1	.	TRBV30	TRBJ1-2	CAWRGQNYGYTF	TGTGCCTGGCGGGGACAGAACTATGGCTACACCTTC
.	.	TRBV6-2/TRBV6-3	TRBJ1-5	CASSYGDLAQQPQHF	TGTGCCAGCAGTTACGGGGATTTGGCGCAACAGCCCCAGCATTTT
.	many	TRBV7-2	TRBJ2-1	CASSPYLGEQFF	TGTGCCAGCAGCCCCTACTTAGGTGAGCAGTTCTTC
.	.	TRBV20-1	TRBJ2-4	CSASSSLLAKNIQYF	TGCAGTGCTAGTAGTTCGCTCCTAGCCAAAAACATTCAGTACTTC
.	few	TRBV29-1	TRBJ2-2	CSVQASGTGELFF	TGCAGCGTACAAGCGAGTGGCACCGGGGAGCTGTTTTTT
.	many	TRBV12-3/TRBV12-4	TRBJ1-5	CASSFQGNYQPQHF	TGTGCCAGCAGTTTTCAGGGGAATTATCAGCCCCAGCATTTT
TRBD2	few	TRBV10-1	TRBJ2-1	CASSHSGSFRDEQFF	TGCGCCAGCAGTCATAGCGGGAGCTTTCGGGATGAGCAGTTCTTC
.	many	TRBV2	TRBJ2-1	CATLRQGNEQFF	TGTGCCACCTTACGGCAGGGAAATGAGCAGTTCTTC
TRBD1	.	TRBV18	TRBJ2-5	CASSPWTGQEETQYF	TGTGCCAGCTCACCCTGGACAGGTCAAGAAGAGACCCAGTACTTC
TRBD2	many	TRBV20-1	TRBJ2-7	CSARTSGAYEQYF	TGCAGTGCGAGGACTAGCGGTGCCTACGAGCAGTACTTC
.	many	TRBV2	TRBJ1-6	CASRGAYNSPLHF	TGTGCCAGCAGGGGGGCGTATAATTCACCCCTCCACTTT
.	.	TRBV28	TRBJ2-1	CASSFEADRYNEQFF	TGTGCCAGCAGTTTTGAGGCGGACCGTTACAATGAGCAGTTCTTC
TRBD2	few	TRBV3-1	TRBJ2-5	CASSPGTSGRGETQYF	TGTGCCAGCAGCCCTGGGACTAGCGGGAGGGGGGAGACCCAGTACTTC
TRBD1	many	TRBV2	TRBJ2-3	CASSDPVQGIRTDTQYF	TGTGCCAGCAGTGATCCCGTACAGGGGATAAGGACAGATACGCAGTATTTT
TRBD2	.	TRBV6-1	TRBJ2-7	CASSPNGAGRDYEQYF	TGTGCCAGCAGCCCCAACGGAGCGGGAAGGGATTACGAGCAGTACTTC
.	many	TRBV15	TRBJ2-3	CATSREGGTDTQYF	TGTGCCACCAGCAGAGAAGGTGGGACAGATACGCAGTATTTT
.	many	TRBV7-2	TRBJ2-7	CASSPRLGEQYF	TGTGCCAGCAGCCCTAGACTGGGGGAGCAGTACTTC
TRBD1	many	TRBV6-6	TRBJ2-7	CASSYGGTGGFYEQYF	TGTGCCAGCAGTTACGGTGGGACAGGGGGGTTCTACGAGCAGTACTTC
.	many	TRBV6-2/TRBV6-3	TRBJ1-2	CASSYSRQLYGYTF	TGTGCCAGCAGTTACTCGAGACAGCTTTATGGCTACACCTTC
.	many	TRBV6-2/TRBV6-3	TRBJ2-5	CASSWDSRSGTQYF	TGTGCCAGCAGTTGGGACTCCCGAAGCGGGACCCAGTACTTC
.	.	TRBV28	TRBJ1-2	CASSTPGNYGYTF	TGTGCCAGCAGTACCCCGGGAAACTATGGCTACACCTTC
.	few	TRBV6-2/TRBV6-3	TRBJ1-2	CASGTTGHYGYTF	TGTGCCAGCGGGACGACAGGCCACTATGGCTACACCTTC
.	many	TRBV6-1	TRBJ1-6	CASSEATVNSPLHF	TGTGCCAGCAGTGAAGCAACGGTTAATTCACCCCTCCACTTT
.	few	TRBV30	TRBJ2-3	CAWSVMGLSTDTQYF	TGTGCCTGGAGTGTAATGGGCCTGAGCACAGATACGCAGTATTTT
.	.	TRBV5-5	TRBJ2-5	CASSRPGDVTRETQYF	TGTGCCAGCAGCCGTCCAGGGGACGTAACGCGAGAGACCCAGTACTTC
TRBD2	few	TRBV4-2	TRBJ2-6	CASSQENRGVISGANVLTF	TGTGCCAGCAGCCAAGAGAACCGGGGGGTTATCTCCGGGGCCAACGTCCTGACTTTC
TRBD2	many	TRBV20-1	TRBJ2-1	CSASQLRSVRGLAGVHEQFF	TGCAGTGCTAGTCAGTTGCGTTCGGTCCGGGGACTAGCGGGAGTGCATGAGCAGTTCTTC
.	few	TRBV19	TRBJ2-5	CASSMSGASEKTQYF	TGTGCCAGTAGTATGTCCGGGGCATCGGAGAAGACCCAGTACTTC
.	few	TRBV28	TRBJ2-6	CASSLRVTWLSGANVLTF	TGTGCCAGCAGTTTAAGGGTTACCTGGTTGTCTGGGGCCAACGTCCTGACTTTC
.	many	TRBV18	TRBJ2-2	CASSPSAGNTGELFF	TGTGCCAGCTCACCTTCAGCCGGGAACACCGGGGAGCTGTTTTTT
.	many	TRBV2	TRBJ2-5	CASSEFQETQYF	TGTGCCAGCAGTGAATTCCAAGAGACCCAGTACTTC
TRBD2	.	TRBV5-1	TRBJ2-3	CASSLAGTSGTDTQYF	TGCGCCAGCAGCTTGGCCGGGACTAGCGGCACAGATACGCAGTATTTT
.	many	TRBV7-2	TRBJ1-2	CASSLDGEAGYTF	TGTGCCAGCAGCTTAGACGGGGAGGCAGGCTACACCTTC
.	.	TRBV18	TRBJ2-7	CASSPPPGLEQYF	TGTGCCAGCTCTCCCCCCCCGGGACTCGAGCAGTACTTC
.	.	TRBV7-6	TRBJ1-6	CASRSGEYNSPLHF	TGTGCCAGCAGATCGGGAGAGTATAATTCACCCCTCCACTTT
.	.	TRBV7-9	TRBJ1-4	CASRYQSNEKLFF	TGTGCCAGCCGATATCAGAGTAATGAAAAACTGTTTTTT